These 8 T cell receptor beta chains came from one sample sequenced in a study of CD8+CD57+ T cells in acquired aplastic anemia. It was genomic DNA that served as the template for profiling TCR beta VDJ and CDR3. TCRdb processed the reads anew with MiXCR; each CDR3 protein has one entry. The table has about 190,000 distinct CDR3 sequences, less than 70% seen once; the top ten hold around a sixth. Sequencing was carried out using sorted CD4+, CD8+, or CD8+CD57+ T cells (not recorded which) from PBMCs. The receptors were gathered from a human donor in good health, serving as a control.

This chain uses TRBV7-2 with TRBJ2-7, with a tentative D call TRBD1 (5 bases). Germline V CDR1 and CDR2: SGHTA, FQGNSA. Trimming pared 8 bases from V and 5 bases from J, leaving 22 bases between. This CDR3 is 15 amino acids long. For the CDR3, the DNA is TGTGCCAGCTCACCACGTCAGGGCCGCTCTAACGAGCAGTACTTC. Translating it yields CASSPRQGRSNEQYF.

The rearrangement joins TRBV25-1 to TRBJ2-3; D ambiguous. Trimming left V 1 base short and J 8 bases short, with 16 bases between. The CDR3 extends over 15 amino acids. Germline V gene data show CDR1 as MGHDK and CDR2 as SYGVNS. The CDR3 is CASSESRTAWGTQYF. The CDR3 DNA sequence: TGTGCCAGCAGTGAATCCAGGACGGCCTGGGGTACGCAGTATTTT. The full variable domain, rest sourced from reference TRBV25-1 and TRBJ2-3, is EADIYQTPRYLVIGTGKKITLECSQTMGHDKMYWYQQDPGMELHLIHYSYGVNSTEKGDLSSESTVSRIRTEHFPLTLESARPSHTSQYLCASSESRTAWGTQYFGPGTRLTVL.

The chain links TRBV28 to TRBJ1-2; weak D call: TRBD1 (5 bases). Trimming shortened V by 1 base and J by 6 bases, and 9 bases separated the two germline ends. In germline, CDR1 is MDHEN, CDR2 SYDVKM. The CDR3 is made up of 13 amino acids. DNA for the CDR3: TGTGCCAGCAGTTTATCGGGGGGACATGGCTACACCTTC. This encodes CASSLSGGHGYTF.

This clonotype was observed many times. This sequence joins TRBV7-9 and TRBJ1-4, with 7 bases lining up with TRBD1. CDR3 length: 16 residues. Germline-derived CDR1 and CDR2 are SEHNR and FQNEAQ (reference sequence). V shed 6 bases and J 1 base; nucleotides not matched to a gene: 8. This CDR3 is CASRDRDLGTNEKLFF. The CDR3 DNA sequence: TGTGCCAGCAGAGACAGGGATTTAGGAACTAATGAAAAACTGTTTTTT.

This clonotype was observed at least ten times. V and J are TRBV20-1 and TRBJ2-1; 9 bases map to TRBD2. Germline V gene lookup returns CDR1 DFQATT and CDR2 SNEGSKA (reference sequence). V lost 4 bases and J lost 6; bases outside the gene matches: 10. The CDR3 has 15 residues. The CDR3 region has the DNA TGCAGTGCTACATCCGGGACTAGCTCTACCAATGAGCAGTTCTTC. This codes for CSATSGTSSTNEQFF.

At least ten counts were recorded for this clonotype. The chain couples TRBV5-8 to TRBJ2-3, with TRBD2 matching 9 bases. The germline CDR1 and CDR2 sequences are SGHTS and YDEGEE. The CDR3 has 16 amino acids. J lost 2 bases, V lost 0 bases, and 4 bases had no gene match. This CDR3 reads CASSLGRGGTTDTQYF. CDR3 DNA sequence: TGTGCCAGCAGCTTGGGGCGGGGGGGTACCACAGATACGCAGTATTTT.

The table lists this clonotype with many counts. V is TRBV6-6 and J is TRBJ2-5; maybe TRBD2 (6 bases). With 0 bases removed from V and 5 bases from J, the gap between germline ends came to 10 bases. Germline V gene data show CDR1 as MNHNY and CDR2 as SVGAGI (reference sequence). The CDR3 totals 14 residues. CDR3 protein: CASSYSGAGETQYF. DNA of the CDR3: TGTGCCAGCAGTTACTCAGGGGCGGGGGAGACCCAGTACTTC.

The chain links TRBV20-1 to TRBJ2-5, with 16 positions matching TRBD2. Judging by the DNA end, TRBJ2-1 fits better; the J call may be wrong. CDR3 length equals 15 residues. Germline CDR1 is DFQATT and CDR2 is SNEGSKA (reference sequence). The CDR3 here is CSARGLAGGPMGQFF. DNA of the CDR3: TGCAGTGCTAGGGGACTAGCGGGAGGGCCAATGGGGCAGTTCTTC.